This T cell receptor beta chain originates from a study of T cell clonality in common variable immunodeficiency. CDR1 is SGHTA, CDR2 FQGNSA, per germline. V lost 2 bases and J 6 bases, leaving 7 bases between the germline ends. The CDR3 spans 13 residues. The repertoire was sequenced with immunoSEQ multiplex PCR; TCRdb's copy has only in-frame clones and lacks some. The sample was found to contain tens of thousands of clones, and every one recurs. This clone was found many times. The CDR3 end is not reached by the read, which stops 3 residues before it; the germline J gene fills it in. Material for sequencing was peripheral blood mononuclear cells. The source of this sequence is a person aged 18-70 years in good health. This sequence joins TRBV7-2 and TRBJ2-2, with D unresolved. CDR3 DNA (partial): TGTGCCAGCAGCTTATCCGCGCCCGGGGAG. Protein sequence: CASSLSAPGE. The entire CDR3 is CASSLSAPGELFF.